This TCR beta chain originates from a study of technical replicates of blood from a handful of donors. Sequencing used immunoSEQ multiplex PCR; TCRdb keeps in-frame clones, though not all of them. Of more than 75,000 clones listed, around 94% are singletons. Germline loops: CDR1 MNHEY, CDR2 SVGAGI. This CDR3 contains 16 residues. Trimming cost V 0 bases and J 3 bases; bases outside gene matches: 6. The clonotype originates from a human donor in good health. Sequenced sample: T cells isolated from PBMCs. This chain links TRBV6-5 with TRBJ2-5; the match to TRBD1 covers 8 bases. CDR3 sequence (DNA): TGTGCCAGCAGTTACTCGATGACAGGGGTGGAAGAGACCCAGTACTTC. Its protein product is CASSYSMTGVEETQYF.